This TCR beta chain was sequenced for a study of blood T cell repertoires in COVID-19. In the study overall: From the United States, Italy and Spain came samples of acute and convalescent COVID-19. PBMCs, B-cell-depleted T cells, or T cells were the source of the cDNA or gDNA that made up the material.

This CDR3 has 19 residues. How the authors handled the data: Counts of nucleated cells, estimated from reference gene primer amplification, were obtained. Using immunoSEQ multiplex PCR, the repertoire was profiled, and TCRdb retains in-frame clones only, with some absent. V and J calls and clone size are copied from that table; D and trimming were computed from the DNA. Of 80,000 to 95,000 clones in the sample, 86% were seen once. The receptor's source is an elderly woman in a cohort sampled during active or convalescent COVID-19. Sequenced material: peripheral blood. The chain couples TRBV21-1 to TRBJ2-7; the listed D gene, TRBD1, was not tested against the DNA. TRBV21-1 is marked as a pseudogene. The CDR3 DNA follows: TGTGCCAGCAGCAAAGGGGGACAGGGGGCTGATAACAAGCCCTACGAGCAGTACTTC. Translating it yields CASSKGGQGADNKPYEQYF.